The 16 T cell receptor beta chains below come from one sample, sequenced in a study of T cell responses to AZD1222 COVID-19 vaccine. Method: immunoSEQ multiplex PCR; TCRdb's copy keeps in-frame clones and lacks some. Of about 180,000 clones in the sample, roughly nine tenths were seen once. The input for sequencing was peripheral blood, taken on day 0 of AZD1222 vaccination. The receptors come from an adult in good health.

The chain employs TRBV29-1 and TRBJ2-1; unclear D gene. The CDR3 covers 11 residues. Germline V gene data show CDR1 as SQVTM and CDR2 as ANQGSEA. The V gene lost 5 bases and the J gene lost 6 bases, with 8 bases spanning the gap. CDR3 protein: CSVLLPNEQFF. CDR3 DNA sequence: TGCAGCGTTTTGCTCCCCAATGAGCAGTTCTTC.

V gene TRBV7-6 combines with J gene TRBJ2-1; D not certain. This CDR3 spans 11 amino acids. Germline V lookup: CDR1 SGHVS, CDR2 FNYEAQ. The V end lost 5 bases, the J end lost 5 bases, and 4 bases lay between the germline ends. CDR3 nucleotides: TGTGCCAGCAGCCCGCACAATGAGCAGTTCTTC. This codes for CASSPHNEQFF.

This chain joins TRBV18 and TRBJ1-5; D gene unclear. The CDR3 runs to 14 residues. Germline assignment: CDR1 KGHSH and CDR2 LQKENI. V was clipped by 3 bases and J by 7 bases, with 13 bases between them. CDR3 residues: CASSPAGMGQPQHF. The CDR3 region has the DNA TGTGCCAGCTCACCGGCGGGTATGGGACAGCCCCAGCATTTT.

CDR3 DNA sequence: TGTGCCAGCAGACTTTCCAGGCAGGGGATCTACGAGCAGTACTTC. Translating gives CASRLSRQGIYEQYF. The genes are TRBV6-5 and TRBJ2-7; D perhaps matches TRBD1 (6 bases). With 6 bases removed from V and 3 bases from J, the gap between germline ends came to 18 bases. CDR3 size: 15 residues. From germline, CDR1 is MNHEY and CDR2 SVGAGI.

This chain connects TRBV21-1 to TRBJ1-2; the DNA was not used to check the table's D call, TRBD1. TRBV21-1 is noted as a pseudogene. This CDR3 has 14 residues. The CDR3 here is CASSKTNQNYGYTF. The CDR3 bases are TGTGCCAGCAGCAAAACAAACCAAAACTATGGCTACACCTTC.

Here the CDR3 reads CASRQVSQPQHF. The CDR3 DNA follows: TGTGCCAGCAGGCAGGTTAGTCAGCCCCAGCATTTT. This chain links TRBV28 with TRBJ1-5; D is unclear. The CDR3 consists of 12 residues. CDR1 and CDR2 from the germline V gene are MDHEN and SYDVKM. Trimming left V 6 bases short and J 6 bases short, with 9 bases between.

The V gene is TRBV30, the J gene TRBJ2-7; D gene ambiguous. CDR1 and CDR2 from the germline V gene are GTSNPN and SVGIG (reference sequence). The V and J ends lost 4 bases and 1 base respectively, with 11 bases between them. This CDR3 comprises 13 residues. CDR3 in DNA: TGTGCCTGGAATGCGGAGATTTCCTACGAGCAGTACTTC. Residues: CAWNAEISYEQYF.

This clone was detected once. The V gene is TRBV9, the J gene TRBJ2-5; D not resolved. The CDR3 runs 16 residues. From germline, CDR1 is SGDLS and CDR2 YYNGEE. V dropped 0 bases and J dropped 3 bases, with 15 bases sitting between them. In DNA form, the CDR3 reads TGTGCCAGCAGCGTAGGGGCAAGAGAATCTGAAGAGACCCAGTACTTC. Translating it yields CASSVGARESEETQYF.

The chain combines TRBV28 with TRBJ1-4; no definite D call. The CDR3 spans 15 residues. Germline CDR1 is MDHEN and CDR2 is SYDVKM. V was shortened by 3 bases and J by 7 bases, with 15 bases between the two germline ends. The CDR3 nucleotides read TGTGCCAGCAGTTTCCCGGGTGGTGGGTTTGAAAAACTGTTTTTT. Translating gives CASSFPGGGFEKLFF.

This chain joins TRBV11-3 and TRBJ2-3; D is uncertain. This CDR3 spans 14 amino acids. Trimming shortened V by 5 bases and J by 4 bases, and 13 bases separated the two germline ends. CDR1 is SGHNT, CDR2 YENEEA, per germline. The CDR3 DNA reads as TGTGCCAGCAGCGGTCCGGCGTCCGCAGATACGCAGTATTTT. This encodes CASSGPASADTQYF. Full variable domain (missing parts from reference TRBV11-3 and TRBJ2-3): EAGVVQSPRYKIIEKKQPVAFWCNPISGHNTLYWYLQNLGQGPELLIRYENEEAVDDSQLPKDRFSAERLKGVDSTLKIQPAELGDSAVYLCASSGPASADTQYFGPGTRLTVL.

The chain links TRBV11-3 to TRBJ2-1, with D possibly TRBD2 on 7 matching bases. V gave up 1 base and J gave up 3 bases, with 16 bases separating them. CDR1 is SGHNT, CDR2 YENEEA, per germline. The CDR3 has 17 amino acids. CDR3 in amino acids: CASSLGGAGAIYNEQFF. CDR3 in DNA: TGTGCCAGCAGCTTAGGGGGGGCGGGAGCGATCTACAATGAGCAGTTCTTC.

This clone was seen only once. The V gene is TRBV30, the J gene TRBJ1-1; no definite D call. V was pared by 0 bases and J by 5 bases, with 10 bases between. The CDR3 is 13 residues long. Germline CDR1 GTSNPN, CDR2 SVGIG (reference sequence). The CDR3 DNA is TGTGCCTGGAGTGTATGGGTAGGTACTGAAGCTTTCTTT. It encodes CAWSVWVGTEAFF. The variable domain in full, with the rest retrieved from reference TRBV30 and TRBJ1-1, is SQTIHQWPATLVQPVGSPLSLECTVEGTSNPNLYWYRQAAGRGLQLLFYSVGIGQISSEVPQNLSASRPQDRQFILSSKKLLLSDSGFYLCAWSVWVGTEAFFGQGTRLTVV.

This sequence joins TRBV6-4 and TRBJ1-2; 8 bases are a match to TRBD1. The CDR3 covers 15 residues. Germline V gives CDR1 MRHNA, CDR2 SNTAGT. V was clipped by 2 bases and J by 8 bases; unmatched bases: 10. DNA of the CDR3: TGTGCCAGCAGTGACACCCCGCAGGGGGCGGGCGGCTACACCTTC. Translating gives CASSDTPQGAGGYTF.

V and J are TRBV6-5 and TRBJ2-5, with D possibly being TRBD2 (6 bases). The length of the CDR3 is 14 residues. Per germline, CDR1 MNHEY and CDR2 SVGAGI. The V end lost 5 bases, the J end lost 4 bases, and 14 bases lay between the germline ends. The chain's CDR3 is CASSPLGGGETQYF. In DNA form, the CDR3 reads TGTGCCAGCAGTCCTCTCGGGGGAGGAGAGACCCAGTACTTC.

CDR3 coding DNA: TGTGCCAGCAGCCTAGCGGGAGTGGGAACCGGGGAGCTGTTTTTT. Its protein product is CASSLAGVGTGELFF. The V gene is TRBV7-3, the J gene TRBJ2-2, with 10 bases identical to TRBD2. This CDR3 region has 15 residues. CDR1 and CDR2 (germline): SGHTA, FQGTGA. V lost 5 bases and J lost 5; bases outside the gene matches: 5.

The chain combines TRBV6-5 with TRBJ1-2; no firm D call. The germline V gene encodes CDR1 MNHEY and CDR2 SVGAGI. Trimming removed 8 bases from V and 8 bases from J, with 18 bases in between. This CDR3 contains 13 residues. The CDR3 sequence is CASGRVPSYGYTF. CDR3 sequence (DNA): TGTGCCAGCGGGAGGGTCCCGTCATACGGCTACACCTTC.